This is a list of T cell receptor beta chains from one sample in a study of human T cells and chemical hapten exposure. TCRdb re-analysed the RACE reads in MiXCR, keeping a single row per CDR3 protein. The sample records 30,000 to 40,000 distinct CDR3 sequences, approximately 9.5% being singletons. Sequenced here: whole blood, sampled in connection with sensitization to the hapten diphenylcyclopropenone (DPC). The receptors were gathered from a man aged 50 or older with alopecia areata. Some clones in this sample may be carry-over from other donors' samples. The CDR3 runs from the conserved cysteine through the conserved F or W. A D gene is named only where the DNA matches it firmly. Size tells how often a clone was seen (once, few, many) or the class of an expanded clone, and some rows leave it out.

J	D	V	size	CDR3	DNA
TRBJ2-7	-	TRBV3-1	many	CASSQDHIYEQYF	TGTGCCAGCAGCCAAGATCATATATACGAGCAGTACTTC
TRBJ2-3	TRBD1	TRBV7-3	many	CASSTRTGRYTDTQYF	TGTGCCAGCAGCACGCGGACAGGACGTTACACAGATACGCAGTATTTT
TRBJ2-7	-	TRBV19	-	CASSTGRGSYEQYF	TGTGCCAGTTCCACGGGGAGAGGCTCCTACGAGCAGTACTTC
TRBJ2-3	-	TRBV6-2/TRBV6-3	many	CASSYGDLDTQYF	TGTGCCAGCAGTTACGGGGACTTGGATACGCAGTATTTT
TRBJ2-3	-	TRBV10-3	-	CATDWDRDTDTQYF	TGTGCCACCGATTGGGACCGCGACACAGATACGCAGTATTTT
TRBJ2-1	TRBD2	TRBV29-1	-	CSGRLAGGRNNEQFF	TGCAGCGGTAGACTAGCGGGAGGGCGCAACAATGAGCAGTTCTTC
TRBJ2-3	TRBD1	TRBV28	-	CASSLGDRGQDTQYF	TGTGCCAGCAGTTTAGGGGACAGGGGACAAGATACGCAGTATTTT
TRBJ2-3	-	TRBV10-2	many	CASSESGTQYF	TGCGCCAGCAGTGAGTCGGGTACGCAGTATTTT
TRBJ1-1	-	TRBV12-3/TRBV12-4	many	CATTRRQANTEAFF	TGTGCCACCACAAGAAGACAGGCGAACACTGAAGCTTTCTTT
TRBJ2-7	TRBD2	TRBV27	many	CASSFRLAGAYEQYF	TGTGCCAGCAGTTTTCGACTAGCGGGGGCCTACGAGCAGTACTTC
TRBJ1-5	TRBD1	TRBV7-2	many	CASSFAGGGDQPQHF	TGTGCCAGCAGCTTTGCAGGGGGAGGAGATCAGCCCCAGCATTTT
TRBJ1-1	TRBD1	TRBV12-3/TRBV12-4	many	CASRYGQGPGEAFF	TGTGCCAGCAGGTATGGACAGGGCCCGGGAGAAGCTTTCTTT
TRBJ2-3	-	TRBV7-2	few	CASSLGVPTDTQYF	TGTGCCAGCAGCTTGGGGGTACCCACAGATACGCAGTATTTT
TRBJ2-1	-	TRBV6-5	few	CASSYSARGFSYNEQFF	TGTGCCAGCAGTTACTCTGCTAGGGGGTTCTCCTACAATGAGCAGTTCTTC
TRBJ2-5	-	TRBV5-1	once	CASALNSGLEETQYF	TGCGCCAGCGCACTAAATTCAGGGCTTGAAGAGACCCAGTACTTC
TRBJ1-5	-	TRBV5-1	-	CASSLSGKSNQPQHF	TGCGCCAGCAGCCTGTCGGGGAAAAGCAATCAGCCCCAGCATTTT
TRBJ1-2	-	TRBV28	-	CASSLSSQGYTF	TGTGCCAGCAGTTTATCCAGCCAGGGCTACACCTTC
TRBJ2-7	TRBD2	TRBV12-3/TRBV12-4	many	CASRGGTSATYEQYF	TGTGCCAGCAGGGGGGGGACTAGCGCTACCTACGAGCAGTACTTC
TRBJ2-2	-	TRBV28	-	CASSLLGKNTGELFF	TGTGCCAGCAGTTTATTGGGCAAGAACACCGGGGAGCTGTTTTTT
TRBJ2-2	-	TRBV19	few	CASTDRSGSGELFF	TGTGCCAGTACCGACAGGAGTGGTTCCGGGGAGCTGTTTTTT
TRBJ1-4	TRBD1	TRBV27	many	CASTHLTGLNEKLFF	TGTGCCAGCACCCATCTGACAGGGCTCAATGAAAAACTGTTTTTT
TRBJ2-7	TRBD2	TRBV6-2/TRBV6-3	many	CASHSVLAGPTYEQYF	TGTGCCAGCCACTCCGTTTTAGCGGGACCCACCTACGAGCAGTACTTC
TRBJ2-2	TRBD1	TRBV11-2	many	CASSPGTGAGELFF	TGTGCCAGCAGCCCCGGGACAGGCGCCGGGGAGCTGTTTTTT
TRBJ2-7	-	TRBV28	many	CASSLDPSSTYEQYF	TGTGCCAGCAGTTTGGACCCTTCGTCTACCTACGAGCAGTACTTC
TRBJ2-3	TRBD2	TRBV20-1	many	CSARDRRTSGSRTDTQYF	TGCAGTGCTAGAGATCGCCGGACTAGCGGGAGTCGTACAGATACGCAGTATTTT
TRBJ2-3	TRBD2	TRBV2	few	CASRVLASSTDTQYF	TGTGCCAGCAGGGTACTAGCGTCTAGCACAGATACGCAGTATTTT
TRBJ2-3	TRBD1	TRBV11-1	-	CASSLLPGQETDTQYF	TGTGCCAGCAGTTTACTACCGGGACAGGAAACAGATACGCAGTATTTT
TRBJ2-3	TRBD2	TRBV10-3	many	CAISESRLSELAEEKASTDTQYF	TGTGCCATCAGTGAGTCAAGACTGTCTGAACTAGCGGAGGAGAAAGCTAGCACAGATACGCAGTATTTT
TRBJ1-1	-	TRBV5-1	-	CASSLEGFYSNTEAFF	TGCGCCAGCAGCTTGGAGGGGTTCTATTCGAACACTGAAGCTTTCTTT
TRBJ1-5	-	TRBV2	few	CASSDGQRNQPQHF	TGTGCCAGCAGTGACGGACAGAGAAATCAGCCCCAGCATTTT
TRBJ2-4	-	TRBV5-1	many	CASSLASAGLDIQYF	TGCGCCAGCAGCTTGGCCAGCGCGGGATTGGACATTCAGTACTTC
TRBJ2-7	TRBD2	TRBV10-3	-	CAISFAGGFDEQYF	TGTGCCATCAGTTTTGCGGGAGGTTTCGACGAGCAGTACTTC
TRBJ2-6	TRBD1	TRBV4-1	medium-sized	CASSQDLDRAGANVLTF	TGCGCCAGCAGCCAAGATCTTGACAGGGCTGGGGCCAACGTCCTGACTTTC
TRBJ2-3	TRBD1	TRBV5-1	many	CASSLGTGKLTDTQYF	TGCGCCAGCAGCTTGGGGACAGGGAAGCTCACAGATACGCAGTATTTT
TRBJ2-7	TRBD2	TRBV20-1	-	CSATLAGPSYEQYF	TGCAGTGCTACCCTAGCGGGTCCTTCCTACGAGCAGTACTTC
TRBJ2-7	-	TRBV12-3/TRBV12-4	-	CASRVQGRYEQYF	TGTGCCAGCAGGGTACAGGGCCGGTACGAGCAGTACTTC
TRBJ2-5	TRBD2	TRBV19	few	CASSIVTSGDLGKTQYF	TGTGCCAGTAGTATAGTAACTAGCGGGGATTTGGGGAAGACCCAGTACTTC
TRBJ1-2	-	TRBV29-1	many	CSVEADRHNGYTF	TGCAGCGTTGAAGCAGACCGTCACAATGGCTACACCTTC
TRBJ2-3	-	TRBV9	-	CASSVSTDTQYF	TGTGCCAGCAGCGTCAGCACAGATACGCAGTATTTT
TRBJ2-7	-	TRBV4-2	few	CASPQSGGLRYEQYF	TGTGCCAGCCCCCAATCCGGCGGCCTCCGCTACGAGCAGTACTTC
TRBJ2-1	-	TRBV3-1	-	CASSQQYNEQFF	TGTGCCAGCAGCCAGCAGTACAATGAGCAGTTCTTC
TRBJ2-3	TRBD1	TRBV29-1	-	CSVGPWTGPQYF	TGCAGCGTTGGGCCTTGGACAGGGCCGCAGTATTTT
TRBJ2-3	TRBD2	TRBV12-3/TRBV12-4	few	CASSFTTSETDTQYF	TGTGCCAGCAGTTTCACGACTAGCGAGACAGATACGCAGTATTTT
TRBJ2-6	TRBD1	TRBV28	-	CATQTGGAGANVLTF	TGTGCCACCCAGACAGGGGGCGCTGGGGCCAACGTCCTGACTTTC
TRBJ2-5	TRBD2	TRBV19	many	CASQTSGRVQETQYF	TGTGCCAGTCAGACTAGCGGGAGGGTCCAAGAGACCCAGTACTTC
TRBJ1-1	-	TRBV5-4	-	CASSLEGGIVTEAFF	TGTGCCAGCAGCTTGGAGGGGGGGATCGTCACTGAAGCTTTCTTT
TRBJ1-1	-	TRBV30	many	CASKGNTEAFF	TGTGCCTCAAAGGGGAACACTGAAGCTTTCTTT
TRBJ1-2	-	TRBV7-9	few	CASSSLDSGGGYTF	TGTGCCAGCAGCTCCCTGGACAGCGGTGGTGGCTACACCTTC
TRBJ2-5	-	TRBV29-1	few	CSTVGRRETQYF	TGCAGCACTGTGGGAAGGCGGGAGACCCAGTACTTC
TRBJ1-3	-	TRBV20-1	many	CSATEWGNTIYF	TGCAGTGCTACGGAATGGGGAAACACCATATATTTT
TRBJ1-5	TRBD1	TRBV20-1	few	CSGTGGDQPQHF	TGCAGTGGGACAGGGGGAGATCAGCCCCAGCATTTT
TRBJ2-1	TRBD2	TRBV7-2	few	CASSSSGTTYNEQFF	TGTGCCAGCAGCTCTTCCGGGACTACCTACAATGAGCAGTTCTTC
TRBJ2-2	-	TRBV19	-	CASSILTGYPGELFF	TGTGCCAGTAGTATTTTAACAGGGTATCCCGGGGAGCTGTTTTTT
TRBJ2-2	-	TRBV28	-	CASSSDLGLFF	TGTGCCAGCAGCTCCGATTTGGGGCTGTTTTTT
TRBJ2-2	TRBD1	TRBV29-1	few	CSVIGTGGNTGELFF	TGCAGCGTGATTGGGACAGGGGGTAACACCGGGGAGCTGTTTTTT
TRBJ1-1	-	TRBV7-6	many	CASSLSQGVNTEAFF	TGTGCCAGCAGCTTGTCCCAGGGTGTGAACACTGAAGCTTTCTTT
TRBJ2-7	TRBD2	TRBV29-1	few	CSVEDMAGETYEQYF	TGCAGCGTTGAAGATATGGCGGGAGAGACGTACGAGCAGTACTTC
TRBJ2-7	TRBD1	TRBV6-1	many	CASSKGQGFAYEQYF	TGTGCCAGCAGTAAAGGACAGGGATTCGCCTACGAGCAGTACTTC
TRBJ1-2	TRBD1	TRBV6-6	few	CASSDRGGYGYTF	TGTGCCAGCAGTGACAGGGGAGGCTATGGCTACACCTTC
TRBJ2-1	-	TRBV28	many	CASSSTQGGSDEQFF	TGTGCCAGCAGTTCTACACAGGGAGGAAGTGATGAGCAGTTCTTC